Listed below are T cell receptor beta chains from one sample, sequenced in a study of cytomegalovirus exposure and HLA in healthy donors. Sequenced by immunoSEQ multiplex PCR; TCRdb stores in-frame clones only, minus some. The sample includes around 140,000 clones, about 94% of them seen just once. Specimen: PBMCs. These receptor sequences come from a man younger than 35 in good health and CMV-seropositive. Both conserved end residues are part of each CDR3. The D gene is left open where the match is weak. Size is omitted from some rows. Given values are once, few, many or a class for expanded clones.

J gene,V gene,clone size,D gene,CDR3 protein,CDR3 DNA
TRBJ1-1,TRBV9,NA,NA,CASSHTEGMGTEAFF,TGTGCCAGCAGCCACACCGAGGGTATGGGCACTGAAGCTTTCTTT
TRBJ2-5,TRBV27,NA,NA,CASSLSGGETQYF,TGTGCCAGCAGTTTATCGGGGGGAGAGACCCAGTACTTC
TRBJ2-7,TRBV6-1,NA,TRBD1,CASSEASGSGGSEQYF,TGTGCCAGCAGTGAAGCATCGGGGTCAGGGGGTAGCGAGCAGTACTTC
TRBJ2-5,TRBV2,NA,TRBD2,CASSEGGAGGETQYF,TGTGCCAGCAGTGAAGGAGGGGCGGGAGGGGAGACCCAGTACTTC
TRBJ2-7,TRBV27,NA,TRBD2,CASSLSTSAFSYEQYF,TGTGCCAGCAGTTTATCGACTAGCGCATTCTCCTACGAGCAGTACTTC
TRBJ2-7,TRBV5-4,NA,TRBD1,CASSTGQGWREYF,TGTGCCAGCAGCACAGGACAGGGTTGGAGGGAGTACTTC
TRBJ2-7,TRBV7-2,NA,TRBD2,CASTITSRTSVPYEQYF,TGTGCCAGCACCATTACCTCGAGGACTAGCGTTCCCTACGAGCAGTACTTC
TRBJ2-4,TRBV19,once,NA,CASTVGGAKNIQYF,TGTGCCAGTACTGTAGGGGGAGCCAAAAACATTCAGTACTTC
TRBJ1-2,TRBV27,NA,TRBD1,CASRRDRGDYGYTF,TGTGCCAGCAGGAGGGACAGGGGCGACTATGGCTACACCTTC
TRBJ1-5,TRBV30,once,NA,CAWSVGATSNSNQPQHF,TGTGCCTGGAGTGTTGGGGCTACGAGTAATAGCAATCAGCCCCAGCATTTT
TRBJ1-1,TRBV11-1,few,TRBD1,CASSKGTGTLDTEAFF,TGTGCCAGCAGTAAGGGGACAGGGACCCTTGACACTGAAGCTTTCTTT
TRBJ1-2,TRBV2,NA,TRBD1,CASSPGQGASDYGYTF,TGTGCCAGTTCGCCGGGACAGGGGGCGAGTGACTATGGCTACACCTTC
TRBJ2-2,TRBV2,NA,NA,CASMWQSSNTGELFF,TGTGCCAGCATGTGGCAGTCATCGAACACCGGGGAGCTGTTTTTT
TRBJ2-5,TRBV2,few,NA,CASSGGRETQYF,TGTGCCAGCAGTGGAGGGAGAGAGACCCAGTACTTC
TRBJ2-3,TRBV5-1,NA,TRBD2,CASSGGMGLAGGTDTQYF,TGCGCCAGCAGCGGTGGGATGGGGCTAGCGGGAGGAACAGATACGCAGTATTTT